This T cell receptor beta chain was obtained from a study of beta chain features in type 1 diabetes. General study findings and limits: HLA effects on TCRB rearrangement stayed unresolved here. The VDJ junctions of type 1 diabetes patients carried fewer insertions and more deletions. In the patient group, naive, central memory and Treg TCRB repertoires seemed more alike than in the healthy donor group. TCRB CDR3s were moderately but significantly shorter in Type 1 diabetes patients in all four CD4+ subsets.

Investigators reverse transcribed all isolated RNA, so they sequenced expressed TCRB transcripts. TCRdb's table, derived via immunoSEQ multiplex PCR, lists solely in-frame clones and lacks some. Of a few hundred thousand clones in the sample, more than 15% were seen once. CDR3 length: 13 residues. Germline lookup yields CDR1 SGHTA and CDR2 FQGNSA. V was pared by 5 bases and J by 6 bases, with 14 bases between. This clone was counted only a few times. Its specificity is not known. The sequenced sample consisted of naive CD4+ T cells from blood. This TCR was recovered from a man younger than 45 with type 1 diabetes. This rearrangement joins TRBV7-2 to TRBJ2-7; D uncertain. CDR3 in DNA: TGTGCCAGCAGCCCGGCATTCGGTGGCGAGCAGTACTTC. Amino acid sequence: CASSPAFGGEQYF. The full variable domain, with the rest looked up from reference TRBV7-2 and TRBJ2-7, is GAGVSQSPSNKVTEKGKDVELRCDPISGHTALYWYRQSLGQGLEFLIYFQGNSAPDKSGLPSDRFSAERTGGSVSTLTIQRTQQEDSAVYLCASSPAFGGEQYFGPGTRLTVT.